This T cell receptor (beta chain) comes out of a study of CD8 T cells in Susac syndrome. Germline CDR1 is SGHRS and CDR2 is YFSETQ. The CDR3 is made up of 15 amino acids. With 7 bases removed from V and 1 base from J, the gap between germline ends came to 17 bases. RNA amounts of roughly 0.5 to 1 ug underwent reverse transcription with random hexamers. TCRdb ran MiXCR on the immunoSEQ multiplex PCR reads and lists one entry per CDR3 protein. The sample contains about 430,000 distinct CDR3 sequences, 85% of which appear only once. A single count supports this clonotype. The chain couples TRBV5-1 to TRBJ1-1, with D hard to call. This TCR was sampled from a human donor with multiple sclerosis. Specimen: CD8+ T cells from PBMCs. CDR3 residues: CASGESSLSNTEAFF. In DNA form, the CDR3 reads TGCGCCAGCGGCGAGAGTAGTTTATCGAACACTGAAGCTTTCTTT.